These T cell receptor beta chains were read from a single sample in a study of blood T cell repertoires in COVID-19. Clones were read by immunoSEQ multiplex PCR, and TCRdb kept only the in-frame ones, dropping some. The table records tens of thousands of clones, roughly 90% of them present only once. What was sequenced was peripheral blood. These receptors all stem from a man aged 55 to 69 with active COVID-19. The CDR3 runs from the conserved cysteine through the conserved F or W. D genes are given only for firm matches. Part of the rows lack a size; the others show once, few, many or a class for expanded clones.

J gene: TRBJ1-2
D gene: .
V gene: TRBV10-3
clone size: .
CDR3 protein: CAISDPVGEGWYGYTF
CDR3 DNA: TGTGCCATCAGTGACCCCGTGGGTGAGGGATGGTATGGCTACACCTTC

J gene: TRBJ2-7
D gene: .
V gene: TRBV12-1
clone size: .
CDR3 protein: CASSFGASAYEQYF
CDR3 DNA: TGTGCCAGCAGCTTTGGGGCTAGCGCCTACGAGCAGTACTTC

J gene: TRBJ2-2
D gene: .
V gene: TRBV11-3
clone size: .
CDR3 protein: CASSLEGAGELFF
CDR3 DNA: TGTGCCAGCAGCTTAGAAGGGGCCGGGGAGCTGTTTTTT

J gene: TRBJ2-3
D gene: .
V gene: TRBV3-1/TRBV3-2
clone size: once
CDR3 protein: CASSLLSTDTQYF
CDR3 DNA: TGTGCCAGCAGCTTACTTAGCACAGATACGCAGTATTTT

J gene: TRBJ2-2
D gene: TRBD1
V gene: TRBV9
clone size: .
CDR3 protein: CASSANPLPGQGPGELFF
CDR3 DNA: TGTGCCAGCAGCGCCAACCCTCTTCCGGGACAGGGTCCCGGGGAGCTGTTTTTT

J gene: TRBJ2-7
D gene: .
V gene: TRBV18
clone size: .
CDR3 protein: CASSPPASETYEQYF
CDR3 DNA: TGTGCCAGCTCACCACCGGCTAGCGAGACCTACGAGCAGTACTTC

J gene: TRBJ1-2
D gene: TRBD1
V gene: TRBV28
clone size: .
CDR3 protein: CASRRAGGTGTEFLGF
CDR3 DNA: TGTGCCAGCCGACGGGCGGGGGGCACCGGGACAGAATTCCTTGGCTTC

J gene: TRBJ1-4
D gene: .
V gene: TRBV28
clone size: .
CDR3 protein: CASSLEYRVWEKLFF
CDR3 DNA: TGTGCCAGCAGTTTAGAGTACAGGGTTTGGGAAAAACTGTTTTTT

J gene: TRBJ2-2
D gene: TRBD2
V gene: TRBV10-3
clone size: .
CDR3 protein: CAISVTSADYETGELFF
CDR3 DNA: TGTGCCATCAGTGTGACTAGCGCGGATTACGAAACCGGGGAGCTGTTTTTT

J gene: TRBJ2-7
D gene: .
V gene: TRBV12-3/TRBV12-4
clone size: .
CDR3 protein: CASSLSGRGEQYF
CDR3 DNA: TGTGCCAGCAGTTTGAGTGGTCGAGGAGAGCAGTACTTC

J gene: TRBJ2-1
D gene: .
V gene: TRBV27
clone size: .
CDR3 protein: CASSLTGNYEQFF
CDR3 DNA: TGTGCCAGCAGTTTAACGGGGAACTATGAGCAGTTCTTC

J gene: TRBJ2-5
D gene: .
V gene: TRBV3-1/TRBV3-2
clone size: .
CDR3 protein: CATGTQETQYF
CDR3 DNA: TGTGCGACCGGGACACAAGAGACCCAGTACTTC

J gene: TRBJ2-3
D gene: .
V gene: TRBV6-5
clone size: .
CDR3 protein: CASRPRLGTDTQYF
CDR3 DNA: TGTGCCAGCAGGCCTAGACTTGGCACAGATACGCAGTATTTT

J gene: TRBJ2-4
D gene: TRBD2
V gene: TRBV6-4
clone size: .
CDR3 protein: CASSTGTSGRASKNIQYF
CDR3 DNA: TGTGCCAGCAGCACCGGGACTAGCGGGAGGGCCAGTAAAAACATTCAGTACTTC

J gene: TRBJ2-7
D gene: TRBD2
V gene: TRBV20-1
clone size: .
CDR3 protein: CSASSGRAVYEQYF
CDR3 DNA: TGCAGTGCTAGTTCCGGGAGGGCCGTATACGAGCAGTACTTC

J gene: TRBJ2-7
D gene: .
V gene: TRBV6-5
clone size: .
CDR3 protein: CASTLTRSSYEQYF
CDR3 DNA: TGTGCCAGCACCCTAACTAGATCCTCCTACGAGCAGTACTTC

J gene: TRBJ2-5
D gene: .
V gene: TRBV11-2
clone size: once
CDR3 protein: CASSLEVGDGETQYF
CDR3 DNA: TGTGCCAGCAGCTTAGAGGTGGGAGATGGAGAGACCCAGTACTTC

J gene: TRBJ2-3
D gene: TRBD2
V gene: TRBV6-6
clone size: .
CDR3 protein: CASSTRAGYTQYF
CDR3 DNA: TGTGCCAGCAGTACACGAGCGGGATATACGCAGTATTTT

J gene: TRBJ1-5
D gene: .
V gene: TRBV12-3/TRBV12-4
clone size: .
CDR3 protein: CASRWSNQPQHF
CDR3 DNA: TGTGCCAGCCGATGGAGTAATCAGCCCCAGCATTTT

J gene: TRBJ2-2
D gene: .
V gene: TRBV6-2/TRBV6-3
clone size: .
CDR3 protein: CASSWQGGTGELFF
CDR3 DNA: TGTGCCAGCAGTTGGCAGGGGGGCACCGGGGAGCTGTTTTTT

J gene: TRBJ1-3
D gene: .
V gene: TRBV12-3/TRBV12-4
clone size: .
CDR3 protein: CATTAGNTIYF
CDR3 DNA: TGTGCCACCACGGCTGGAAACACCATATATTTT

J gene: TRBJ2-2
D gene: .
V gene: TRBV12-3/TRBV12-4
clone size: .
CDR3 protein: CASSLQNTGELFF
CDR3 DNA: TGTGCCAGCAGTTTACAGAACACCGGGGAGCTGTTTTTT

J gene: TRBJ1-5
D gene: TRBD1
V gene: TRBV5-5
clone size: .
CDR3 protein: CASSTGQESNQPQHF
CDR3 DNA: TGTGCCAGCAGCACTGGACAGGAGAGCAATCAGCCCCAGCATTTT

J gene: TRBJ2-5
D gene: .
V gene: TRBV5-1
clone size: .
CDR3 protein: CASSSRPGYQETQYF
CDR3 DNA: TGCGCCAGCAGCTCACGTCCGGGTTACCAAGAGACCCAGTACTTC

J gene: TRBJ2-7
D gene: TRBD1
V gene: TRBV6-5
clone size: once
CDR3 protein: CASNYGTGYEQYF
CDR3 DNA: TGTGCCAGCAATTATGGGACAGGGTACGAGCAGTACTTC